Listed below are T cell receptor beta chains from one sample, sequenced in a study of tumor-infiltrating lymphocytes in primary liver carcinoma. Each CDR3 protein gets one entry after TCRdb re-called the multiplex PCR reads with MiXCR. The profile covers about 200,000 distinct CDR3 sequences, with roughly 61% appearing a single time and 7% to 8.5% taken by the ten largest. The sample consisted of peripheral blood. The source is a woman aged 60-75 years with primary liver carcinoma and hepatitis B virus infection. CDR3s include the opening cysteine and the closing phenylalanine or tryptophan. The D gene is left open where the match is weak. Clone sizes are given selectively: once, few, many, or a class where the clone is expanded.

D | J | V | size | DNA | CDR3
NA | TRBJ2-1 | TRBV7-9 | NA | TGTGCCAGCAGCTTAGCGAGGGATGAGCAGTTCTTC | CASSLARDEQFF
NA | TRBJ2-7 | TRBV28 | many | TGTGCCAGCAGCCCAGCGGGACACGGAACCTACGAGCAGTACTTC | CASSPAGHGTYEQYF
TRBD1 | TRBJ2-2 | TRBV6-5 | NA | TGTGCCAGCAGTTACTGGACAGGGGGCTCTAGCGGGGAGCCGTTTTTT | CASSYWTGGSSGEPFF
NA | TRBJ2-2 | TRBV28 | few | TGTGCCAGCAGTCTCTGGCGGGGACCCAACACCGGGGAGCTGTTTTTT | CASSLWRGPNTGELFF
NA | TRBJ2-4 | TRBV6-2/TRBV6-3 | NA | TGTGCCAGTAGTGGTACGGGACTAGCCAAAAACATTCAGTACTTC | CASSGTGLAKNIQYF
NA | TRBJ1-1 | TRBV28 | NA | TGTGCCAGCAGTGGCAGGGAGAGGAAGGGTAGCTCTGAAGCTTTCTTT | CASSGRERKGSSEAFF
NA | TRBJ2-1 | TRBV7-9 | NA | TGTGCCAGCAGCCCCAGGCCAGGGAAGTCCTACAATGAGCAGTTCTTC | CASSPRPGKSYNEQFF
TRBD2 | TRBJ2-7 | TRBV6-2/TRBV6-3 | NA | TGTGCCAGCAGTCTCACGACTAGCGGAAACTCCTACGAGCGGTACTTC | CASSLTTSGNSYERYF
TRBD1 | TRBJ2-7 | TRBV12-3/TRBV12-4 | many | TGTGCCAGCAGCTCGACAGGGGGCCAGTCCTACGAGCAGTACTTC | CASSSTGGQSYEQYF
TRBD1 | TRBJ2-6 | TRBV4-1 | NA | TGCGCCAGCAACCAACACCAAGACAGGGTTCGGTCCAACGCCCTGACTTTC | CASNQHQDRVRSNALTF
NA | TRBJ2-1 | TRBV9 | NA | TGTGCCAGCAGCGTAGTGAGTAGCGGAAACAATGAGCAGTTCTTC | CASSVVSSGNNEQFF
NA | TRBJ2-4 | TRBV6-5 | many | TGTGCCAGCAGCAAGTCTACGATGCTAGCCAAAAACATTCAGTACTTC | CASSKSTMLAKNIQYF
TRBD1 | TRBJ2-4 | TRBV12-3/TRBV12-4 | NA | TGTGCCAGCAGTCTTGGGGGATACAGGGGAACGATGGTCAAAAACATTCAGTACTTC | CASSLGGYRGTMVKNIQYF
NA | TRBJ2-3 | TRBV11-3 | once | TGTACCAGCAGCTTTGCTGGGGAAAAAGCAGATACGCAGTATTTC | CTSSFAGEKADTQYF
NA | TRBJ1-6 | TRBV5-1 | few | TGCGCCAGCAGCTTGAGGGCAGGGTTCGGTTCACCCCTCCACTTT | CASSLRAGFGSPLHF
NA | TRBJ2-5 | TRBV6-1 | many | TGTGCCAGCAGCGCATCGGACCCTCAGGGGGGGGAGACCCAGTACTTC | CASSASDPQGGETQYF
TRBD2 | TRBJ2-1 | TRBV28 | NA | TGTGCCAGCAGCCGGACGGGAGGGCCGCTGCATGAGCAGTTCTTC | CASSRTGGPLHEQFF
NA | TRBJ1-1 | TRBV10-2 | many | TGCGCCAGCATCGGTCAGGGCGGGGCTGAAGCTTTCTTT | CASIGQGGAEAFF
NA | TRBJ2-5 | TRBV2 | NA | TGTGCCAGCAGCTTAGTGGACTTC | CASSLVDF
NA | TRBJ2-7 | TRBV12-3/TRBV12-4 | NA | TGTGCCAGCAGCCGTGACGGGTGGTACGAGCAATACTTC | CASSRDGWYEQYF
NA | TRBJ2-7 | TRBV6-1 | many | TGTGCCAGCAGTGAAGTTGGCGGGGCCACCTACGAGCAGTACTTC | CASSEVGGATYEQYF
TRBD2 | TRBJ2-1 | TRBV11-3 | NA | TGTGCCAGCAGAGGAACTAGCGGGAAGCTTGAGCAGTTCTTC | CASRGTSGKLEQFF
TRBD1 | TRBJ2-2 | TRBV12-5 | NA | TGTGCTGGTGGTACGGGACAGGGGGCGGGGACCGGGGAACTGTTTTTT | CAGGTGQGAGTGELFF
TRBD2 | TRBJ2-1 | TRBV5-6 | NA | TGTGCCAGCAGCCCCCGGACTAGGACGGCCAATGAGCAGTTCTTC | CASSPRTRTANEQFF
NA | TRBJ2-5 | TRBV11-1 | many | TGTGCCAGCAGCCCCCAGGACCAAGAGACCCAGTACTTC | CASSPQDQETQYF
TRBD1 | TRBJ1-6 | TRBV20-1 | NA | TGCAGTGCTAGCGGGACAGGGGGCCAGAATTCACCCCTCCACTTT | CSASGTGGQNSPLHF
TRBD1 | TRBJ1-2 | TRBV29-1 | many | TGCAGCGTGCAGGGGGACTTTAACTATGGCTACACCTTC | CSVQGDFNYGYTF
TRBD2 | TRBJ2-3 | TRBV12-3/TRBV12-4 | many | TGTGCCAGCAGTTTTGGGGGAGGGGATACGCAGTATTTT | CASSFGGGDTQYF
TRBD2 | TRBJ2-3 | TRBV11-1 | NA | TGTGCCAACAGCTCCCGGACTAGCGTGGGCACAGATACGCAGTATTTT | CANSSRTSVGTDTQYF
NA | TRBJ2-7 | TRBV20-1 | NA | TGCAGTGCTACGGAGGCTAAGGACTACGAGCAGTACTTC | CSATEAKDYEQYF
TRBD2 | TRBJ2-1 | TRBV30 | NA | TGTGCCTGGAAACTAGCGGGAGTCATGAATGAGCTGTTCTTC | CAWKLAGVMNELFF
TRBD1 | TRBJ2-7 | TRBV5-1 | NA | TGCGCCAGCGGCTGGGGCCGGGACAGGGGTTACGAGCAGTACTTC | CASGWGRDRGYEQYF
NA | TRBJ1-6 | TRBV12-3/TRBV12-4 | NA | TGTGCCAGCAGTTCTGGCAGGGCCGAAAATAATTCACCCCTCCACTTT | CASSSGRAENNSPLHF
TRBD2 | TRBJ2-5 | TRBV11-2 | NA | TGTGCCAGTGGACGGGGGGGGTGGTACCAAGAGACCCATTACTTC | CASGRGGWYQETHYF
TRBD2 | TRBJ2-1 | TRBV20-1 | once | TGCGGTGCTAGGGCTCCGGGACTAGCGGGAAGGCTTGCTGGGCAGTTCTTC | CGARAPGLAGRLAGQFF
TRBD1 | TRBJ1-2 | TRBV7-9 | few | TGTGCCAGCAGCCCGGGACAGGGGACCTTTGGTTACACCTTC | CASSPGQGTFGYTF
NA | TRBJ2-7 | TRBV11-2 | few | TGTGCCAGCAGCTCGTCTCTAACGTCCTACGAGCAGTACTTC | CASSSSLTSYEQYF
TRBD1 | TRBJ1-2 | TRBV29-1 | many | TGCAGCGTTGCGCAGGGGGCAGAGGATGGCTACACCTTC | CSVAQGAEDGYTF
NA | TRBJ1-1 | TRBV12-3/TRBV12-4 | NA | TGTGCCAGCAGTTACCCCCGCCCCTCTGGAGCTTTCTTT | CASSYPRPSGAFF
NA | TRBJ2-7 | TRBV5-4 | few | TGTGCCACCTCGTGGCTAGCTGGTGCCGAGCAGTACTTC | CATSWLAGAEQYF
NA | TRBJ2-7 | TRBV28 | NA | TGTGCCAGCAATTTGAGGCCCCACGAGCAGTACTTC | CASNLRPHEQYF
TRBD1 | TRBJ2-3 | TRBV4-1 | few | TGCGCCAGCAGCCAAGTGGGGCAGGGGGCGAATAAGCCCCAGTATTTT | CASSQVGQGANKPQYF
TRBD2 | TRBJ2-1 | TRBV6-1 | few | TGTGCCAGCAGTACTAGCGTGAGCTCCTACAATGAGCAGTTCTTC | CASSTSVSSYNEQFF
TRBD2 | TRBJ2-6 | TRBV11-1 | many | TGTGCCAGCAGCGGCGGGAGGGACAGCTACTCTGGGGCCAACGTCCTGACTTTC | CASSGGRDSYSGANVLTF
TRBD2 | TRBJ2-1 | TRBV11-3 | few | TGTGTCAGCAGCTTGTTGTTTCGGACTAGTGGGAACAATGAGCAGTTCTTC | CVSSLLFRTSGNNEQFF
TRBD2 | TRBJ2-7 | TRBV11-3 | NA | TGTGCCACTCGTCGGGGGGTGACTTCCTACGAGCAGTACTTC | CATRRGVTSYEQYF
TRBD1 | TRBJ1-6 | TRBV4-1 | many | TGCGCCAGCAGCCAAGTCCCGGGACAGTATAATTCACCCCTCCACTTT | CASSQVPGQYNSPLHF
NA | TRBJ2-3 | TRBV10-3 | few | TGTGCCATCAGTGAAGGTAAAGATACGCAGTATTTT | CAISEGKDTQYF
NA | TRBJ2-7 | TRBV6-6 | many | TGTGCCAGCAGCCGCGACTACGAGCAGTACTTC | CASSRDYEQYF
TRBD1 | TRBJ2-7 | TRBV11-3 | NA | TGCGCCAACAGCTTAGTTGGGACAGCCAACTACGAGCAGTACTTC | CANSLVGTANYEQYF
NA | TRBJ2-7 | TRBV6-1 | many | TGTGCCAGCCACTACGCCGGAATGTACGAGCAGTACTTC | CASHYAGMYEQYF
NA | TRBJ2-6 | TRBV12-3/TRBV12-4 | NA | TGTGCCTGCCTGACAGAGAGCTCTGGGGCCAACGTCCCGACTTTC | CACLTESSGANVPTF
NA | TRBJ2-3 | TRBV6-6 | few | TGTGCCAGCAGCGACAGCGGGACACAAAGCCTGTATAGCAATCAGCCCCAGTATTTT | CASSDSGTQSLYSNQPQYF